This T cell receptor beta chain stems from a study of blood T cell repertoires in COVID-19. Study-level background: Researchers got acute and convalescent COVID-19 samples from the United States, Italy and Spain. T cells, B-cell-depleted T cells, or PBMCs supplied cDNA or gDNA.

Original handling: For nucleated cells, counts were estimated from reference gene primer amplification. Data came from immunoSEQ multiplex PCR; TCRdb stores just in-frame clones and leaves some out. V, J and clone size derive from that table, while D and trimming were established from the DNA sequence. Of some 120,000 clones listed, about 74% are singletons. V gave up 5 bases and J gave up 5 bases; unmatched junction bases: 8. The CDR3 has 14 residues. Germline values: CDR1 ENHRY, CDR2 SYGVKD. This receptor was taken from a human donor in a cohort sampled during active COVID-19. The chain joins TRBV10-3 to TRBJ2-7; TRBD1 agrees at 8 bases. The sample comprised peripheral blood. The DNA of the CDR3 is TGTGCCATCAGTTCCCTCGACAGGGGTGACGAGCAGTACTTC. Translating it yields CAISSLDRGDEQYF.